These 23 T cell receptor beta chains originate from one sample sequenced in a study of T cell responses to AZD1222 COVID-19 vaccine. Using immunoSEQ multiplex PCR, the repertoire was profiled, and TCRdb retains in-frame clones only, with some absent. Of approximately 74,000 clones in the sample, approximately 87% were seen once. The sample in question was peripheral blood, obtained 28 days after the second AZD1222 dose. Receptor source: an adult who received the AZD1222 COVID-19 vaccine.

J is TRBJ1-2 and V is TRBV12-3 or TRBV12-4; TRBD1 aligns across 7 bases. The CDR3 runs 13 residues. After removal of 7 bases from V and 5 bases from J, the junction contained 7 bases not matched to a gene. The CDR3 reads CASTPGQLYGYTF. The CDR3 DNA reads as TGTGCCAGCACCCCGGGACAGTTATATGGCTACACCTTC.

This rearrangement joins TRBV4-2 to TRBJ2-1; a weak D match, TRBD1 (5 bases). This CDR3 has 15 amino acids. Germline values: CDR1 LGHNA, CDR2 YNFKEQ. Trimming left V 1 base short and J 1 base short, with 8 bases between. Here the CDR3 reads CASSQASGSYNEQFF. CDR3 DNA sequence: TGTGCCAGCAGCCAAGCTTCAGGGTCCTACAATGAGCAGTTCTTC.

The V and J genes are TRBV2 and TRBJ2-3; the D gene is possibly TRBD2 (6 bases). V was shortened by 6 bases and J by 2 bases, with 9 bases between the two germline ends. Germline CDR1 is SNHLY and CDR2 is FYNNEI. CDR3 length: 13 amino acids. The DNA of the CDR3 is TGTGCCAGCAGCCAGGACTACACAGATACGCAGTATTTT. Amino acids: CASSQDYTDTQYF.

V and J are TRBV14 and TRBJ1-1, with D hard to call. The V end was cut by 2 bases, the J end by 2 bases, with 3 bases between. The V gene's germline CDR1 is SGHDN and CDR2 FVKESK. This CDR3 comprises 12 residues. In DNA form, the CDR3 reads TGTGCCAGCAGCCAAAGTAACACTGAAGCTTTCTTT. Translation: CASSQSNTEAFF.

This chain uses TRBV19 with TRBJ1-1; the D gene is possibly TRBD1 (5 bases). The ends were cut back, 5 bases at V and 5 bases at J, with 18 bases in the middle. This CDR3 comprises 15 residues. Germline lookup yields CDR1 LNHDA and CDR2 SQIVND (reference sequence). CDR3 residues: CASSSAGTRLTEAFF. For the CDR3, the DNA is TGTGCCAGTAGTTCGGCCGGGACGAGATTAACTGAAGCTTTCTTT.

The J gene is TRBJ2-3, the V gene TRBV30; a possible D gene is TRBD2 (5 bases). The CDR3 totals 15 residues. V was pared by 5 bases and J by 2 bases, with 17 bases between. Germline CDR1 and CDR2: GTSNPN and SVGIG (reference sequence). CDR3 in amino acids: CAWARVEGHTDTQYF. The CDR3 region has the DNA TGTGCCTGGGCCAGAGTCGAGGGCCACACAGATACGCAGTATTTT.

The CDR3 nucleotides read TGTGCCAGCAGTGAAGCGTCGGGGGCGGCCTCACTTGGCTACACCTTC. It translates to CASSEASGAASLGYTF. The genes are TRBV6-1 and TRBJ1-2; the D gene is possibly TRBD1 (6 bases). Deletions cut 0 bases from V and 7 bases from J, with 18 bases between. CDR1 is MNHNS, CDR2 SASEGT, per germline. This CDR3 comprises 16 residues.

The rearrangement links TRBV29-1 to TRBJ2-7; no reliable D call. Germline V gives CDR1 SQVTM, CDR2 ANQGSEA. V lost 3 bases and J lost 6, with 12 bases in between. This CDR3 is 12 amino acids long. The CDR3 coding sequence is TGCAGCGTTGACGCAGGAAGATTCGAGCAGTACTTC. It encodes CSVDAGRFEQYF.

This chain links TRBV6-5 with TRBJ1-5; TRBD1 agrees at 7 bases. V shed 6 bases, J shed 3 bases, and the junction held 5 bases outside the gene matches. The CDR3 is made up of 14 amino acids. Germline V gives CDR1 MNHEY, CDR2 SVGAGI. The CDR3 is CASSETGPNQPQHF. The CDR3 DNA sequence: TGTGCCAGCAGCGAGACAGGGCCCAATCAGCCCCAGCATTTT.

The V call is TRBV4-1, the J call TRBJ2-7; no reliable D call. The CDR3 totals 13 residues. The ends were cut back, 1 base at V and 6 bases at J, with 10 bases in the middle. Germline CDR1 MGHRA, CDR2 YSYEKL. As DNA, the CDR3 is TGCGCCAGCAGCCAAGGAGCAATGGCCGAGCAGTACTTC. It specifies CASSQGAMAEQYF.

This clone has just one count. A read error may produce the germline difference seen at one junction end. The chain recombines TRBV24-1 with TRBJ2-3; 10 positions agree with TRBD1. The CDR3 totals 13 residues. Germline CDR1 KGHDR, CDR2 SFDVKD. CDR3: CATSAPRQGATFF. In DNA form, the CDR3 reads TGTGCCACCAGTGCTCCTCGACAGGGGGCGACTTTTTTT.

This clone was counted once. The rearrangement uses TRBV5-1 and TRBJ2-7, with D possibly being TRBD1 (7 bases). CDR1 is SGHRS, CDR2 YFSETQ, per germline. The CDR3 has 16 amino acids. V lost 0 bases, J lost 3 bases, and 16 bases lay in between. The CDR3 coding sequence is TGCGCCAGCAGCTTGGGCCCAGGGGGGAGTATCTACGAGCAGTACTTC. It encodes CASSLGPGGSIYEQYF.

The V gene is TRBV10-1, the J gene TRBJ2-1, with a tentative D call TRBD2 (5 bases). V lost 5 bases and J 4 bases, leaving 12 bases between the germline ends. Germline V CDR1 and CDR2: WNHNN, SYGVQD (reference sequence). This CDR3 is built from 14 residues. The CDR3 DNA follows: TGCGCCAGCAGTCCCTCTCCGGGGTACAATGAGCAGTTCTTC. Translation: CASSPSPGYNEQFF.

This clone has a single count. This rearrangement joins TRBV11-3 to TRBJ2-1; 7 bases fit TRBD2. The CDR3 is 15 residues long. CDR1 and CDR2 (germline): SGHNT, YENEEA. V gave up 1 base and J gave up 7 bases; unmatched junction bases: 7. CDR3 nucleotide sequence: TGTGCCAGCAGCTTAGTTCAGTGGGAGGGTAATGAGCAGTTCTTC. Translated: CASSLVQWEGNEQFF.

The genes are TRBV16 and TRBJ2-5, with 9 bases matching TRBD2. Germline V gene data show CDR1 as KGHSY and CDR2 as FQNENV. This CDR3 comprises 15 residues. Trimming removed 5 bases from V and 6 bases from J; junction bases left unmatched: 10. The CDR3 region is CASSYARTSEQTQYF. The CDR3, as DNA: TGTGCCAGCAGCTACGCAAGGACTAGCGAGCAGACCCAGTACTTC.

V gene TRBV27 combines with J gene TRBJ1-3; D gene uncertain. Trimming stripped 8 bases from V and 4 bases from J, with 15 bases between. The germline CDR1 and CDR2 sequences are MNHEY and SMNVEV (reference sequence). The CDR3 length is 14 residues. The CDR3 DNA reads TGTGCCAGCGGCGATAGGGCAGCCGGAAACACCATATATTTT. It codes for CASGDRAAGNTIYF.

V usage is TRBV6-5 and J usage is TRBJ2-7; D uncertain. V was pared by 4 bases and J by 2 bases, with 15 bases between. The CDR3 length is 15 residues. Germline loops: CDR1 MNHEY, CDR2 SVGAGI. The CDR3 spells CASSSTENFPYEQYF. The CDR3 nucleotides are TGTGCCAGCAGTTCCACGGAGAACTTTCCCTACGAGCAGTACTTC.

This chain links TRBV3-1 (or the pseudogene TRBV3-2) with TRBJ1-2; no reliable D call. This CDR3 has 13 amino acids. Germline V gene data show CDR1 as LGHDT and CDR2 as YNNKEL (reference sequence). V lost 3 bases and J lost 4, with 9 bases in between. In nucleotides, the CDR3 is TGTGCCAGCAGCCACGAGGGCGGCTATGGCTACACCTTC. This translates into CASSHEGGYGYTF.

The V gene is TRBV5-4, the J gene TRBJ1-3; no firm D call. The ends were cut back, 1 base at V and 4 bases at J, with 3 bases in the middle. The CDR3 covers 12 residues. Germline V CDR1 and CDR2: SGHNT, YYREEE (reference sequence). CDR3 residues: CASSLLGNTIYF. The DNA of the CDR3 is TGTGCCAGCAGCTTGTTGGGAAACACCATATATTTT.

V gene TRBV5-4 combines with J gene TRBJ2-2; the D gene is possibly TRBD1 (6 bases). Per the germline V gene, CDR1 is SGHNT and CDR2 is YYREEE (reference sequence). Deletions cut 3 bases from V and 1 base from J, with 10 bases between. The CDR3 totals 15 residues. CDR3 coding DNA: TGTGCCAGCAGCTCCAGGGGACAGAACACCGGGGAGCTGTTTTTT. This gives the protein CASSSRGQNTGELFF.

The chain combines TRBV5-1 with TRBJ1-5; D gene uncertain. The CDR3 is made up of 12 amino acids. Germline-derived CDR1 and CDR2 are SGHRS and YFSETQ. The V end was cut by 4 bases, the J end by 7 bases, with 9 bases between. This CDR3 is CASSAEIQPQHF. As DNA, the CDR3 is TGCGCCAGCAGCGCGGAAATCCAGCCCCAGCATTTT.

The chain combines TRBV29-1 with TRBJ2-3, with 7 bases lining up with TRBD2. The V and J ends lost 6 bases and 4 bases, in that order; junction bases with no gene match: 16. CDR1 and CDR2 (germline): SQVTM, ANQGSEA. This CDR3 has 16 residues. The CDR3, as DNA: TGCAGCGTCGCCCGCCCCGCGGGAGACACTTCAGATACGCAGTATTTT. Amino acids: CSVARPAGDTSDTQYF.

The V gene is TRBV7-9, the J gene TRBJ2-7, with D possibly being TRBD1 (6 bases). V was shortened by 1 base and J by 1 base, with 11 bases between the two germline ends. The CDR3 has 15 amino acids. Germline loops: CDR1 SEHNR, CDR2 FQNEAQ (reference sequence). The CDR3 region has the DNA TGTGCCAGCAGCTTAGAAGGGACACCATCCTACGAGCAGTACTTC. Amino acid sequence: CASSLEGTPSYEQYF.